This T cell receptor (beta chain) was sequenced for a study of OX40 agonist ivuxolimab in advanced cancers. The germline CDR1 and CDR2 sequences are MNHNY and SVGAGI (reference sequence). This CDR3 spans 11 amino acids. Trimming pared 7 bases from V and 8 bases from J, leaving 11 bases between. TCRdb's copy holds only in-frame clones and misses some; the assay was immunoSEQ multiplex PCR. Of 20,000 to 25,000 clones listed, 79% are singletons. The sequence came from an adult with an advanced solid tumor such as melanoma, head and neck, liver or kidney cancer. The material sequenced was CD4+ or CD8+ T cells sorted from blood, taken in a trial of the OX40 agonist ivuxolimab. The chain is built from TRBV6-6 and TRBJ1-2; a weak D match, TRBD1 (5 bases). Written as DNA, the CDR3 is TGTGCCAGCACCCCGGGGGTAGGCTACACCTTC. This translates into CASTPGVGYTF.